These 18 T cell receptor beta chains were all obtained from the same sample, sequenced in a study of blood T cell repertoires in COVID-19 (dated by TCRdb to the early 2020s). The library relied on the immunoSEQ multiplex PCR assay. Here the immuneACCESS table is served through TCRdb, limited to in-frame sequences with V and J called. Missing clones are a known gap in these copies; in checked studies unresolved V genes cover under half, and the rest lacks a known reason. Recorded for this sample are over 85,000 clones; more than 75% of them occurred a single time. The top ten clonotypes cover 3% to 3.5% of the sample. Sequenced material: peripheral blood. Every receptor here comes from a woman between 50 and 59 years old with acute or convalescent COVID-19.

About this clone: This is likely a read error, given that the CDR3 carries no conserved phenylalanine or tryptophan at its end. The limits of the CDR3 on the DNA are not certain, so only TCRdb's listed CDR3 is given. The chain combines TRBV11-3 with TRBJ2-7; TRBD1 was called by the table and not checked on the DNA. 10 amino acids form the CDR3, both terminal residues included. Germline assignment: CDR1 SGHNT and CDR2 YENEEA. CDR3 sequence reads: CASSLADQGS.

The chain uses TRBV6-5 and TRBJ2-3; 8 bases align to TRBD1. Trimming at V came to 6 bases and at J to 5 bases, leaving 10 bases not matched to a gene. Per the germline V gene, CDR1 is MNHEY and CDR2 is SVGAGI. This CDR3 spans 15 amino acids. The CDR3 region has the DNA TGTGCCAGCAGCCGAGGGACAGGATTAGTAGATACGCAGTATTTT. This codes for CASSRGTGLVDTQYF.

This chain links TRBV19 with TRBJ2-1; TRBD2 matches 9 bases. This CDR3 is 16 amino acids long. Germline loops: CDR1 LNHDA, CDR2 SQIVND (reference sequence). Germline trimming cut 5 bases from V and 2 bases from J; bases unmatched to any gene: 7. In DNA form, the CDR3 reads TGTGCCAGTAGTCGTAACAGCGGGAGGCCCTACAATGAGCAGTTCTTC. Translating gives CASSRNSGRPYNEQFF.

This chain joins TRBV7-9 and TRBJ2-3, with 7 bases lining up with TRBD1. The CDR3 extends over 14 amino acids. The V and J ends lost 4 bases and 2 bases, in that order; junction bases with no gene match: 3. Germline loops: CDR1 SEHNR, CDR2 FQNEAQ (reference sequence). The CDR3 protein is CASSSTGVTDTQYF. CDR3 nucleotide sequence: TGTGCCAGCAGCTCCACAGGGGTCACAGATACGCAGTATTTT.

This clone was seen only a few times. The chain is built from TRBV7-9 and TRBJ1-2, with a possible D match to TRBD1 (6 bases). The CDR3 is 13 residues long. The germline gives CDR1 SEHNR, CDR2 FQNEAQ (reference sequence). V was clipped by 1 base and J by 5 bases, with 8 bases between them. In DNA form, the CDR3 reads TGTGCCAGCAGCTTAGGAGGGGGATATGGCTACACCTTC. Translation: CASSLGGGYGYTF.

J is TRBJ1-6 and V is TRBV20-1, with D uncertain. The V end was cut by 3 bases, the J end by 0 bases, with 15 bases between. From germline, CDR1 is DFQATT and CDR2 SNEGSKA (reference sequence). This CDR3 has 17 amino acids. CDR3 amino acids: CSASRAAGLSYNSPLHF. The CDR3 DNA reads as TGCAGTGCTAGTCGAGCCGCAGGCCTCTCCTATAATTCACCCCTCCACTTT.

DNA of the CDR3: TGTGCCTGGAGTACAACGGCCCACGCGCGGGACAGGAGGTCCTACACCATATATTTT. Its protein is CAWSTTAHARDRRSYTIYF. The rearrangement links TRBV30 to TRBJ1-3; 8 nucleotides match TRBD1. The germline V gene has CDR1 GTSNPN and CDR2 SVGIG (reference sequence). The V gene end was trimmed by 2 bases and the J gene end by 8 bases; junction bases not matched to a gene: 23. The CDR3 runs to 19 residues.

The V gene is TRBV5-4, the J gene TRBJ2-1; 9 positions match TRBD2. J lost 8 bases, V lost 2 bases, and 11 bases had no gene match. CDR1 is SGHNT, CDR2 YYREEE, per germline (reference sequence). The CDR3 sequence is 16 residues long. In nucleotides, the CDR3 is TGTGCCAGCAGCTTAAGGCGGGAGGGCCAGCGTGATGAGCAGTTCTTC. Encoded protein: CASSLRREGQRDEQFF.

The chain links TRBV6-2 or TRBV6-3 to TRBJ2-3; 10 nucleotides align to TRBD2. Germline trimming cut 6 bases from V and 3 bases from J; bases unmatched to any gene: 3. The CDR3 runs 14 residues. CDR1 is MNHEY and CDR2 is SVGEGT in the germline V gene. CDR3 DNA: TGTGCCAGCAGGCCTAGCGGGAGAACAGATACGCAGTATTTT. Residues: CASRPSGRTDTQYF.

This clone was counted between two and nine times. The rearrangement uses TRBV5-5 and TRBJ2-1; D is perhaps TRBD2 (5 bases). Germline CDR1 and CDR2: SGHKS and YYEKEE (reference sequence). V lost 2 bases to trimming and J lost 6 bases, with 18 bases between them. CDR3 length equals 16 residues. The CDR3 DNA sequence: TGTGCCAGCAGCTTAGGCGTCCGAGGGATCGGCAATGAGCAGTTCTTC. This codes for CASSLGVRGIGNEQFF.

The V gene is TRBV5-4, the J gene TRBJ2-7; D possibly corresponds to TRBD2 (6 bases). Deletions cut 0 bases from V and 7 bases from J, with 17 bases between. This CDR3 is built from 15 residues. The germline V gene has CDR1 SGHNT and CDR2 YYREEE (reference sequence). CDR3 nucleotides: TGTGCCAGCAGCTTGGCGGAGGGATTTTTCGGTGAGCAGTACTTC. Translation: CASSLAEGFFGEQYF.

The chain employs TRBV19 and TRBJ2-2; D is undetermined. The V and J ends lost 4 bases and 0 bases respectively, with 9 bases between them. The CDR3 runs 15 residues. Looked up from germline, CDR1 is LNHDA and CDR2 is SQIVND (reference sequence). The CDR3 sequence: CASSTGISNTGELFF. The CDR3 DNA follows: TGTGCCAGTAGTACGGGTATATCGAACACCGGGGAGCTGTTTTTT.

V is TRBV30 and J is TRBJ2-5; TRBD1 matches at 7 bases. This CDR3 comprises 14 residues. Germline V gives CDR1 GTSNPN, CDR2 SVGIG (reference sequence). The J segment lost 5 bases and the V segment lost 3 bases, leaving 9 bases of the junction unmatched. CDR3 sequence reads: CAWRGGGALETQYF. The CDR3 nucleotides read TGTGCCTGGAGAGGGGGCGGCGCACTGGAGACCCAGTACTTC.

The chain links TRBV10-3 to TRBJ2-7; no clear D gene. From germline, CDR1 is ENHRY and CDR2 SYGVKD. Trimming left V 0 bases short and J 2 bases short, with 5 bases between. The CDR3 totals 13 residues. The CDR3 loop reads CAISESLTYEQYF. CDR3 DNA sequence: TGTGCCATCAGTGAGTCGTTAACCTACGAGCAGTACTTC.

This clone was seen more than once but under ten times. CDR3 DNA sequence: TGTGCCAGTAGAGACAGGGGGCAGAGCGGGGAGCTGTTTTTT. Residues: CASRDRGQSGELFF. The chain links TRBV19 to TRBJ2-2; 10 nucleotides align to TRBD1. The V segment lost 6 bases and the J segment 7 bases; nucleotides outside the gene matches: 5. Germline CDR1 is LNHDA and CDR2 is SQIVND (reference sequence). The CDR3 consists of 14 residues. Supplemented by reference TRBV19 and TRBJ2-2, the full variable domain reads DGGITQSPKYLFRKEGQNVTLSCEQNLNHDAMYWYRQDPGQGLRLIYYSQIVNDFQKGDIAEGYSVSREKKESFPLTVTSAQKNPTAFYLCASRDRGQSGELFFGEGSRLTVL.

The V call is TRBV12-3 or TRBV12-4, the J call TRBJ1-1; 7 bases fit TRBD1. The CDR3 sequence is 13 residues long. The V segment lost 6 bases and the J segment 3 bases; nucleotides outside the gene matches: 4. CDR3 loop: CASSTDRDTEAFF. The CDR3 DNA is TGTGCCAGCAGCACAGACAGGGACACTGAAGCTTTCTTT.

This chain's CDR3 is CASLQDRGAGELFF. The CDR3 region has the DNA TGTGCCAGTCTACAAGACAGGGGGGCCGGGGAGCTGTTTTTT. The chain carries TRBV19 and TRBJ2-2, with 9 bases that match TRBD1. Trimming removed 8 bases from V and 6 bases from J; junction bases left unmatched: 7. Germline V gene sequence: CDR1 LNHDA, CDR2 SQIVND (reference sequence). CDR3 length: 14 amino acids.

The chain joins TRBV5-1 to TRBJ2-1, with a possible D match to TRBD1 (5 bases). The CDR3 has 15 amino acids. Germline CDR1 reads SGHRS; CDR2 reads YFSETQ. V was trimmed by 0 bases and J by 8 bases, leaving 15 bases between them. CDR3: CASSLEVGASHEQFF. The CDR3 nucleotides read TGCGCCAGCAGCTTGGAGGTAGGGGCATCCCATGAGCAGTTCTTC. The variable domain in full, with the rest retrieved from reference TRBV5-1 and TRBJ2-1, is KAGVTQTPRYLIKTRGQQVTLSCSPISGHRSVSWYQQTPGQGLQFLFEYFSETQRNKGNFPGRFSGRQFSNSRSEMNVSTLELGDSALYLCASSLEVGASHEQFFGPGTRLTVL.